The 20 T cell receptor beta chains presented below share a single source sample, sequenced in a study of cytomegalovirus exposure and HLA in healthy donors. PCR used 60 Vbeta primers and 13 Jbeta primers. Assay used: immunoSEQ multiplex PCR; TCRdb lists only in-frame clones, some missing. This table has roughly 170,000 clones, 80% appearing once. Input material: PBMCs. These receptors were taken from a man aged 25 to 40 in good health and CMV-seropositive.

The chain joins TRBV29-1 to TRBJ1-5, with D possibly TRBD1 on 6 matching bases. V was cut by 4 bases and J by 7 bases, with 11 bases left in between. The CDR3 contains 12 residues. Germline V gives CDR1 SQVTM, CDR2 ANQGSEA. The CDR3 sequence is CSVGVQGQPQHF. CDR3 DNA sequence: TGCAGCGTTGGGGTCCAGGGGCAGCCCCAGCATTTT. Drawing the rest from reference TRBV29-1 and TRBJ1-5, the complete variable domain is SAVISQKPSRDICQRGTSLTIQCQVDSQVTMMFWYRQQPGQSLTLIATANQGSEATYESGFVIDKFPISRPNLTFSTLTVSNMSPEDSSIYLCSVGVQGQPQHFGDGTRLSIL.

This chain joins TRBV9 and TRBJ2-1; 9 bases align to TRBD2. In germline, CDR1 is SGDLS, CDR2 YYNGEE. The CDR3 is made up of 15 amino acids. V shed 0 bases and J 6 bases; nucleotides not matched to a gene: 4. CDR3 amino acids: CASSVVAGGPNEQFF. The DNA for the CDR3 is TGTGCCAGCAGCGTAGTCGCGGGGGGGCCCAATGAGCAGTTCTTC.

This chain links TRBV5-6 with TRBJ2-2; TRBD2 might be the D (6 bases). CDR1 and CDR2 from the germline V gene are SGHDT and YYEEEE. The length of the CDR3 is 16 residues. Trimming removed 4 bases from V and 4 bases from J, with 17 bases in between. Here the CDR3 DNA reads TGTGCCAGCAGCGCAATGGGAGGAATGAGCACCGGGGAGCTGTTTTTT. Its protein product is CASSAMGGMSTGELFF.

J is TRBJ2-2 and V is TRBV7-3; possibly TRBD2 for D (6 bases). CDR3 length: 16 amino acids. The V and J ends lost 5 bases and 1 base respectively, with 14 bases between them. CDR1 and CDR2 from the germline V gene are SGHTA and FQGTGA. As DNA, the CDR3 is TGTGCCAGCAGCGCCGGAGGAGCGGGGAACACCGGGGAGCTGTTTTTT. Translated, it gives CASSAGGAGNTGELFF.

This rearrangement joins TRBV19 to TRBJ2-2; TRBD1 aligns across 7 bases. Germline values: CDR1 LNHDA, CDR2 SQIVND (reference sequence). V trimming: 6 bases; J trimming: 7 bases; junction bases outside the gene matches: 8. The CDR3 covers 14 residues. CDR3 in DNA: TGTGCCAGTAGCGACGACAGGGTAGGCGGGGAGCTGTTTTTT. Its protein is CASSDDRVGGELFF.

This rearrangement joins TRBV18 to TRBJ1-3; 8 bases are a match to TRBD1. With V trimmed by 5 bases and J by 8 bases, 8 bases remained unmatched. This CDR3 spans 14 amino acids. Per the germline V gene, CDR1 is KGHSH and CDR2 is LQKENI. The CDR3 coding sequence is TGTGCCAGCTCAGACAGGGGATCCTCGGACACCATATATTTT. Translation: CASSDRGSSDTIYF. The full variable domain, completed using reference TRBV18 and TRBJ1-3, is NAGVMQNPRHLVRRRGQEARLRCSPMKGHSHVYWYRQLPEEGLKFMVYLQKENIIDESGMPKERFSAEFPKEGPSILRIQQVVRGDSAAYFCASSDRGSSDTIYFGEGSWLTVV.

V and J are TRBV6-5 and TRBJ2-1, with 8 bases aligning to TRBD1. The germline V gene encodes CDR1 MNHEY and CDR2 SVGAGI. V lost 6 bases and J lost 13; bases outside the gene matches: 5. The CDR3 consists of 11 residues. CDR3 DNA: TGTGCCAGCAGAGACAGGGGACGTCAGTTCTTC. Protein: CASRDRGRQFF.

The chain recombines TRBV27 with TRBJ2-5, with 8 bases lining up with TRBD2. The CDR3 extends over 15 amino acids. Germline V CDR1 and CDR2: MNHEY, SMNVEV (reference sequence). The junction had 8 bases not matched to a gene; V was cut back by 5 bases and J by 3 bases. The CDR3 reads CASSTEREWKETQYF. The CDR3 region has the DNA TGTGCCAGCAGTACGGAGCGGGAGTGGAAAGAGACCCAGTACTTC.

This chain links TRBV4-1 with TRBJ2-1; D not resolved. V lost 0 bases to trimming and J lost 0 bases, with 15 bases between them. The V gene's germline CDR1 is MGHRA and CDR2 YSYEKL. CDR3 length: 18 amino acids. The CDR3 spells CASSQDKTAAISYNEQFF. In DNA form, the CDR3 reads TGCGCCAGCAGCCAAGATAAGACTGCCGCCATCTCCTACAATGAGCAGTTCTTC.

This clone was seen repeatedly, ten times or more. The J gene is TRBJ2-1, the V gene TRBV6-5; TRBD1 is a possible D gene (6 bases). The V end lost 6 bases, the J end lost 8 bases, and 14 bases lay between the germline ends. The CDR3 covers 13 residues. Germline V lookup: CDR1 MNHEY, CDR2 SVGAGI. The DNA of the CDR3 is TGTGCCAGCAGGTCAGGGGTGTTCGATGAGCAGTTCTTC. This gives the protein CASRSGVFDEQFF.

V usage is TRBV27 and J usage is TRBJ1-1, with 8 bases identical to TRBD1. The V segment lost 0 bases and the J segment 2 bases; nucleotides outside the gene matches: 5. The germline gives CDR1 MNHEY, CDR2 SMNVEV (reference sequence). CDR3 length: 16 amino acids. CDR3 protein: CASSLSLGTGNTEAFF. The CDR3 DNA is TGTGCCAGCAGTTTATCGCTTGGGACAGGCAACACTGAAGCTTTCTTT.

This clone has only a few counts. The V and J genes are TRBV19 and TRBJ1-5, with D perhaps TRBD1 (5 bases). Germline assignment: CDR1 LNHDA and CDR2 SQIVND (reference sequence). The CDR3 sequence is 16 residues long. Trimming pared 7 bases from V and 5 bases from J, leaving 21 bases between. The CDR3 loop is CASTVSFDSAHQPQHF. In DNA, the CDR3 is TGTGCCAGTACGGTCTCCTTCGACAGCGCGCATCAGCCCCAGCATTTT.

This chain links TRBV19 with TRBJ2-1; 12 bases line up with TRBD2. From germline, CDR1 is LNHDA and CDR2 SQIVND (reference sequence). This CDR3 comprises 16 residues. V was pared by 5 bases and J by 4 bases, with 6 bases of the junction left unmatched. CDR3 protein: CASSLTGTSGYNEQFF. CDR3 bases: TGTGCCAGTAGTCTCACAGGGACTAGCGGGTACAATGAGCAGTTCTTC.

V usage is TRBV5-1 and J usage is TRBJ1-2; a weak D match, TRBD1 (5 bases). The V end was cut by 2 bases, the J end by 8 bases, with 19 bases between. Germline V gives CDR1 SGHRS, CDR2 YFSETQ. This CDR3 has 15 amino acids. The CDR3 nucleotides are TGCGCCAGCAGCTTAAGTGCGGGGCCGCGGTGGGGCTACACCTTC. Amino acid sequence: CASSLSAGPRWGYTF.

In its sample, this clone was seen a few times. The chain couples TRBV11-3 to TRBJ2-1; 10 nucleotides agree with TRBD1. With 7 bases clipped from V and 8 bases from J, the junction kept 11 bases outside the gene matches. Per the germline V gene, CDR1 is SGHNT and CDR2 is YENEEA. The CDR3 length is 15 residues. The CDR3 bases are TGTGCCAGCACCCGACAGGGGGCTTACGACGATGAGCAGTTCTTC. The encoded protein is CASTRQGAYDDEQFF.

The chain combines TRBV11-3 with TRBJ1-2, with D tentatively TRBD1 (6 bases). The CDR3 runs to 13 residues. The V end was cut by 4 bases, the J end by 4 bases, with 10 bases between. CDR1 is SGHNT and CDR2 is YENEEA in the germline V gene. CDR3 sequence reads: CASSSIRGYGYTF. The CDR3 region has the DNA TGTGCCAGCAGCTCGATCAGGGGCTATGGCTACACCTTC.

The chain couples TRBV29-1 to TRBJ2-7; TRBD1 matches 7 bases. V shed 3 bases and J 5 bases; nucleotides not matched to a gene: 10. The V gene's germline CDR1 is SQVTM and CDR2 ANQGSEA. The CDR3 length is 14 residues. In nucleotides, the CDR3 is TGCAGCGTTGAGACAAGGACAGGTACCAACGAGCAGTACTTC. This sequence encodes CSVETRTGTNEQYF.

This clone was found a few times. The DNA for the CDR3 is TGTGCCAGCAGCCACCAAGTTCACGGGACAATTGACTGGGACGCTTTCTTT. This codes for CASSHQVHGTIDWDAFF. This rearrangement joins TRBV4-2 to TRBJ1-1; a weak D match, TRBD1 (6 bases). This CDR3 is built from 17 residues. CDR1 LGHNA and CDR2 YNFKEQ come from the germline V gene. The ends were cut back, 3 bases at V and 11 bases at J, with 28 bases in the middle.

V usage is TRBV30 and J usage is TRBJ2-7; the D is unclear. V gave up 1 base and J gave up 0 bases, with 7 bases separating them. Germline V gives CDR1 GTSNPN, CDR2 SVGIG (reference sequence). CDR3 length equals 13 residues. The CDR3 nucleotides are TGTGCCTGGAGTGATACATACTCCTACGAGCAGTACTTC. It specifies CAWSDTYSYEQYF.

The chain combines TRBV19 with TRBJ2-2; weak D call: TRBD2 (5 bases). This CDR3 is 15 amino acids long. Trimming cost V 6 bases and J 4 bases, with 15 bases left between them. Germline loops: CDR1 LNHDA, CDR2 SQIVND (reference sequence). The CDR3 spells CASSATAAATGELFF. The DNA of the CDR3 is TGTGCCAGTAGCGCTACAGCGGCCGCCACCGGGGAGCTGTTTTTT. Full variable domain (missing parts from reference TRBV19 and TRBJ2-2): DGGITQSPKYLFRKEGQNVTLSCEQNLNHDAMYWYRQDPGQGLRLIYYSQIVNDFQKGDIAEGYSVSREKKESFPLTVTSAQKNPTAFYLCASSATAAATGELFFGEGSRLTVL.